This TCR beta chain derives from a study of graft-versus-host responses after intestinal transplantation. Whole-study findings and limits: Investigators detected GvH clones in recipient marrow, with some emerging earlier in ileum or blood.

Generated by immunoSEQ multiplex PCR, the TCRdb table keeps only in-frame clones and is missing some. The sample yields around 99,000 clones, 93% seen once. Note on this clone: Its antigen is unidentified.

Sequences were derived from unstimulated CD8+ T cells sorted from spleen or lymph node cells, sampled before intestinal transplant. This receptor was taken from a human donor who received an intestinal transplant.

Written as DNA, the CDR3 is TGTGCCAGCAGTTACAGGGGGGGCAATCAGCCCCAGCATTTT. As protein: CASSYRGGNQPQHF. V and J are TRBV27 and TRBJ1-5; 8 bases match TRBD1. This CDR3 is built from 14 residues. V was pared by 4 bases and J by 2 bases, with 1 base of the junction left unmatched. CDR1 MNHEY and CDR2 SMNVEV come from the germline V gene (reference sequence).